What follows describes a single TCR beta chain. The target of this receptor is not known. One base away there is no much larger clone; base qualities are not given. The CDR3 regions of human TCRbeta chains were analyzed by immunosequencing. In the authors' own workflow: Repertoire TCRs were matched against a reference library of SARS-CoV-2-specific TCRs generated with the MIRA antigen-specificity platform. Breadth meant the fraction of unique TCRs that were SARS-CoV-2-associated, whereas depth meant the fraction of total T cells that were SARS-CoV-2-associated. Using the MIRA data, each spike-specific TCR was assigned both to the spike region to which the TCR was reactive and to a CD4 or CD8 class. Log10-transformed breadth and depth values were compared by one-way ANOVA with Sidak's multiple comparisons tests. Imported from immuneACCESS, the table was reduced by TCRdb to in-frame sequences with V and J called. These copies leave out some clones; in studies compared against another copy, an unresolved V gene accounts for under half, and the cause of the remainder is not known. D and trimming come from the DNA, and the V and J calls and clone size come from that table. The sample has approximately 120,000 clones on record, around 89% of them singletons. The biggest ten clones account for around 10% of the sample.

What this sample's time point label stands for: baseline before first vaccination. Explained via the paper, the treatment or condition label denotes: meningococcal conjugate vaccine given as trial control. Samples from vaccinated people were obtained from the UK trials COV001 and COV002, which included a single-blind randomized controlled phase 2/3 trial of AZD1222 (ChAdOx1 nCoV-19) in healthy adults. For TCRbeta chain sequencing, PBMC samples from trial participants were taken at day 0 and at day 28 after the second dose. The CDR3 numbers 14 residues from cysteine through phenylalanine. Only CDR3 DNA is held: 42 bases, read in frame from base 1. As encoded in the germline V gene (reference sequence), CDR1 is LNHDA while CDR2 is SQIVND. V is clipped by 7 bases and J by 4 bases, and the sequence between their germline boundaries is 16 bases long. This entry comes from a study of T cell responses to AZD1222 COVID-19 vaccine (dated by TCRdb to the early 2020s). About the study as a whole: A total of around 240 trial participants underwent TCR sequencing, of whom 207 had received two doses of AZD1222 and around 26 had received two doses of the MenACWY control vaccine. Trial participants were enrolled into age subgroups of 18-55, 56-69 and 70-plus years, which contained approximately 150, 30 and 60 TCR-sequenced participants, respectively.

Beyond this particular receptor, the publication reports: The 56-69-year group was small, and its depth increase did not reach significance, likely because of low power. CD4 TCRs associated with the vaccine covered the entire spike protein, and the dominant responses were in regions 160-218 and 743-854. Nearly half of unique spike-specific TCRs reportedly recognized epitopes outside regions mutated in the B.1.351 and B.1.1.7 variants. Conclusions about previously exposed vaccinees are limited, since just six AZD1222 recipients were seropositive for SARS-CoV-2 at baseline. Spike-specific TCR breadth and depth rose significantly after two AZD1222 doses compared with day 0 and with MenACWY recipients. Because no samples from the day 14 peak response were available, repertoires could be characterized only after the peak T cell response. Most participants were white British and females outnumbered males, and the authors suggested that clonal diversity may have been underestimated.

Sequences were derived from peripheral blood, sampled on day 0 of MenACWY control vaccination. The receptor was isolated from an adult in good health. Recombination connected TRBV19 to TRBJ1-1; TRBD1 is a possible D gene, resting on 5 matching bases. The DNA sequence follows: TGTGCCAGTAAAGCGGACACCCTGAGCACTGAAGCTTTCTTT. This sequence encodes CASKADTLSTEAFF.